What follows describes a single T cell receptor (beta chain). There is no known antigen for this receptor. One base away there is no much larger clone; base qualities are not given. The data derive from a study of T cell responses to AZD1222 COVID-19 vaccine (dated by TCRdb to the early 2020s). Regarding the research as a whole: AZD1222 recipients given second doses at about 4 weeks or at about 12 weeks were pooled, since spike-specific TCR depth and breadth were not found to differ between the two schedules. Enrollment into the trials was organized by age into subgroups of 18-55, 56-69 and 70-plus years, and those subgroups contained approximately 160, 26 and 62 TCR-sequenced participants, respectively. TCR sequencing covered 233 trial participants: 207 given two doses of AZD1222 and approximately 26 given two doses of MenACWY control vaccine.

This specimen's time point label, per the study, means: baseline before first vaccination. Vaccinee samples were obtained from the UK trials COV001 and COV002, which included a single-blind randomized controlled phase 2/3 trial of AZD1222 (ChAdOx1 nCoV-19) in healthy adults. Trial participant PBMC samples were collected at day 0 and day 28 after the second dose for TCRbeta chain sequencing. The CDR3 regions of human TCRbeta chains were subjected to immunosequencing. From the authors' description of their analysis: TCRs in the repertoires were compared against a reference library of SARS-CoV-2-specific TCRs that had been generated with the MIRA antigen-specificity platform. Breadth meant the fraction of unique TCRs that were SARS-CoV-2-associated, whereas depth meant the fraction of total T cells that were SARS-CoV-2-associated. Each spike-specific TCR was assigned to its reactive spike region and to a CD4 or CD8 class using the MIRA data. Log10-transformed breadth and depth values were compared by one-way ANOVA with Sidak's multiple comparisons tests. Held by TCRdb, this immuneACCESS table contains in-frame sequences only and omits some clones. Under half of the omission traces to an unresolved V gene where checked; the cause of the rest is unknown. V and J calls and clone size follow that table, whereas D and trimming were derived from the DNA. Counted in this sample were roughly 250,000 clones; approximately 95% of them appeared once. The ten largest clonotypes hold roughly 0.6% of the sample.

General conclusions and limits of the study: Most participants were white British and females outnumbered males, and the authors suggested that clonal diversity may have been underestimated. Epitopes outside the regions mutated in the B.1.351 and B.1.1.7 variants were reportedly recognized by nearly half of the unique spike-specific TCRs. The 56-69-year group was small, and its depth increase did not reach significance, likely because of low power. No day 14 peak-response samples were available, so repertoires were characterized only after the peak T cell response. Conclusions about previously exposed vaccinees are limited, since just six or seven AZD1222 recipients were seropositive for SARS-CoV-2 at baseline. After two AZD1222 doses, spike-specific TCR breadth and depth were significantly higher than at day 0 and than in MenACWY recipients. The whole spike protein was spanned by vaccine-associated CD4 TCRs, and dominant responses were seen in regions 160-218 and 743-854.

V is reduced by 5 bases and J by 3 bases, leaving a spacing of 11 bases between them. Taken from the germline V gene, the CDR1 and CDR2 loops are MNHEY and SVGAGI. Including the terminal cysteine and phenylalanine, the CDR3 comprises 13 residues. Only the CDR3 portion is preserved as DNA: 39 bases, with reading frame beginning at the first base. Sequences were derived from peripheral blood, sampled on day 0 of AZD1222 vaccination. Recombination linked TRBV6-5 to TRBJ2-7; possibly the D gene is TRBD2, per 5 matching bases. The clonotype comes from an adult in good health. Here is the DNA: TGTGCCAGCAGTCCATCCGGGATCTACGAGCAGTACTTC. Translation gives CASSPSGIYEQYF.